This TCR beta chain was sequenced in a study of blood T cells in healthy people across ages. This clonotype was picked up a small number of times. Its specificity is unknown. The V end lost 1 base, the J end lost 6 bases, and 17 bases lay between the germline ends. The CDR3 is 16 residues long. CDR1 is SGHVS, CDR2 FQNEAQ, per germline. Notes on the study in general: A greater number of naive CD4+ cells and higher diversity distinguished long-lived donors from aged donors.

Together with a sample-barcoded 5' primer, a J-beta primer mix was included in a second PCR lasting about 7 to 11 cycles. TCRdb ran MiXCR on the 5' RACE reads and lists one entry per CDR3 protein. The table has 700,000 or so distinct CDR3 sequences, about a fifth seen once. The chain has TRBV7-8 and TRBJ2-3, with D tentatively TRBD2 (5 bases). Sample: blood. The receptor was isolated from a man aged 70 or older in good health. The CDR3 protein is CASSLDMRRVGDTQYF. CDR3 DNA: TGTGCCAGCAGCTTAGATATGCGGCGGGTAGGGGATACGCAGTATTTT.